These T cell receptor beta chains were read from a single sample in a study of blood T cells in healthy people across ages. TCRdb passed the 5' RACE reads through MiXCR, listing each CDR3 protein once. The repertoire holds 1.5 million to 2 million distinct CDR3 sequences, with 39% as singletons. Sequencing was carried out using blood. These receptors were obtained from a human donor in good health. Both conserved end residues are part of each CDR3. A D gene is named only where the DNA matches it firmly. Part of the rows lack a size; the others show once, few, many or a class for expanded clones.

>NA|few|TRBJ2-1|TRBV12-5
CASGFSPDSPHYNEQFF
TGTGCTAGTGGTTTCAGCCCCGACAGCCCTCACTACAATGAGCAGTTCTTC
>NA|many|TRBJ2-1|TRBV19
CASSMLGRYSYNEQFF
TGTGCCAGTAGTATGTTGGGGCGTTACTCCTACAATGAGCAGTTCTTC
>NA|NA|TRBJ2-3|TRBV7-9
CASSPDRTTDTQYF
TGTGCCAGCAGCCCTGACAGAACCACAGATACGCAGTATTTT
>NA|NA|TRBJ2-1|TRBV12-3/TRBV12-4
CASSQDVEQFF
TGTGCCAGCAGTCAGGACGTTGAGCAGTTCTTC
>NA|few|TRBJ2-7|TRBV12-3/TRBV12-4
CASSYRTGHDYEQYF
TGTGCCAGCAGTTATCGAACGGGACACGACTACGAGCAGTACTTC
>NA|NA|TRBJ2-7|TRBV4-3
CASSLSPVLNEQYF
TGCGCCAGCAGCCTCAGTCCAGTTCTGAACGAGCAGTACTTC
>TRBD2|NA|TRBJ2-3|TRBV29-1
CSGDGGVDTQYF
TGCAGCGGTGACGGGGGGGTAGATACGCAGTATTTT
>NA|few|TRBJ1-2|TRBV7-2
CASSWGAQTYGYTF
TGTGCCAGCAGCTGGGGCGCCCAGACCTATGGCTACACCTTC
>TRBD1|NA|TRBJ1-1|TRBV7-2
CASSPGTATLEAFF
TGTGCCAGCAGCCCAGGGACAGCTACCCTTGAAGCTTTCTTT
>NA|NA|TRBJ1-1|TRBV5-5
CASSFSQSSAAFF
TGTGCCAGCAGCTTTTCGCAATCGAGTGCGGCTTTCTTT
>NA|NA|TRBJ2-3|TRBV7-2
CASSRKDSLTSTDTQYF
TGTGCCAGCAGCCGAAAGGACAGTCTAACTAGCACAGATACGCAGTATTTT
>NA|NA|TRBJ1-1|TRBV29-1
CSVTGLRNTEAFF
TGCAGCGTTACAGGGTTACGCAACACTGAAGCTTTCTTT
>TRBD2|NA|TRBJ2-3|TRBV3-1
CASSQASGGVGTDTQYF
TGTGCCAGCAGCCAAGCTAGCGGGGGAGTAGGCACAGATACGCAGTATTTT
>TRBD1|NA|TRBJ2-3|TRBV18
CASSVQGVGTDTQYF
TGTGCCAGCTCAGTACAGGGGGTCGGCACAGATACACAGTATTTT
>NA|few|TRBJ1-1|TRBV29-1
CSVEPPGPPRAFF
TGCAGCGTTGAACCCCCGGGACCACCGAGAGCTTTCTTT
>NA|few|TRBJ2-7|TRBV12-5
CASGSSGGEAQYF
TGTGCTAGTGGTAGCTCCGGCGGAGAGGCCCAGTACTTC
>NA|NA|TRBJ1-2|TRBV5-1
CASSVTINYGYTF
TGCGCCAGCAGCGTGACAATTAACTATGGCTACACCTTC
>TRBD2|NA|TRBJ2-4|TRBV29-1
CSIWTSGGIAKNIQYF
TGCAGCATTTGGACTAGCGGGGGGATAGCCAAAAACATTCAGTACTTC
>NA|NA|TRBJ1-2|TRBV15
CATSSPTGGQGYTF
TGTGCCACCAGCAGCCCCACGGGGGGCCAGGGCTACACCTTC
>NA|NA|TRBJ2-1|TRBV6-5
CASNKQGNNEQFF
TGTGCCAGCAACAAGCAGGGAAACAATGAGCAGTTCTTC
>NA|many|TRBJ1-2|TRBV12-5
CASGGGTNYYGYTF
TGTGCTAGTGGTGGAGGGACGAATTACTATGGCTACACCTTC
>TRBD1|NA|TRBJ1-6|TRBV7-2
CASSLGTDQYSYNSPLHF
TGTGCCAGCAGCCTTGGGACAGACCAGTACTCCTATAATTCACCCCTCCACTTT
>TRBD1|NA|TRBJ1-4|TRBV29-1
CSVEGDRPNEKLFF
TGCAGCGTTGAAGGGGACAGGCCTAATGAAAAACTGTTTTTT
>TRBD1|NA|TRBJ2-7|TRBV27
CASSPLVGVDRGVYEQYF
TGTGCCAGCAGCCCACTCGTAGGGGTGGACAGGGGGGTCTACGAGCAGTACTTC
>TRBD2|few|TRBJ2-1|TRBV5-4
CASSLQRGTYNEQFF
TGTGCCAGCAGCTTACAGCGGGGAACCTACAATGAGCAGTTCTTC
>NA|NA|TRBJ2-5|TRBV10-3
CAIRPGSQETQYF
TGTGCCATCAGGCCAGGGTCACAAGAGACCCAGTACTTC
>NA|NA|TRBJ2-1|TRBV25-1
CASSEYGLEQFF
TGTGCCAGCAGTGAATACGGCCTCGAGCAGTTCTTC
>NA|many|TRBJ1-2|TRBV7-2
CASSLVMGSNYGYTF
TGTGCCAGCAGCTTAGTAATGGGTTCTAACTATGGCTACACCTTC
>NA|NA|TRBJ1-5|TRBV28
CASKPRGQGGQPQHF
TGTGCCAGCAAACCACGGGGGCAAGGAGGTCAGCCCCAGCATTTT
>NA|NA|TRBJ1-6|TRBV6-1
CASSGQVAGTRRTPLHF
TGTGCCAGCAGTGGACAAGTTGCCGGGACCCGTCGTACACCCCTCCACTTT
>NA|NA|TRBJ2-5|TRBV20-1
CSAGDVHRALQETQYF
TGCAGTGCTGGAGATGTCCACAGGGCTCTCCAAGAGACCCAGTACTTC
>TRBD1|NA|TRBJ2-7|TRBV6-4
CASSDSNRGLSYEQYF
TGTGCCAGCAGTGACTCAAACAGGGGTCTATCCTACGAGCAGTACTTC
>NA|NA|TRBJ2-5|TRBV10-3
CAISSVLETQYF
TGTGCCATCAGTTCGGTTCTGGAGACCCAGTACTTC
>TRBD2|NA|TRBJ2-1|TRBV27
CASSPEAGGYFEQFF
TGTGCCAGCAGTCCCGAAGCGGGGGGGTATTTTGAGCAGTTCTTC
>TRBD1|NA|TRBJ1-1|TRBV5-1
CASRCGQGNTEAFF
TGCGCCAGCAGATGCGGACAGGGGAACACTGAAGCTTTCTTT
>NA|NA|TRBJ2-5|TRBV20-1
CSASGTGEQRYF
TGCAGTGCCAGTGGTACCGGGGAACAACGGTACTTC
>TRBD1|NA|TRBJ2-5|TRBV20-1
CSLNWQGAEETQYF
TGCAGTCTCAACTGGCAGGGGGCGGAAGAGACCCAGTACTTC
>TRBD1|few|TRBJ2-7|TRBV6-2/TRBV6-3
CASSFPLDRGGYEQYF
TGTGCCAGCAGTTTTCCCCTAGACAGGGGTGGCTACGAGCAGTACTTC
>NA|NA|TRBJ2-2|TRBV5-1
CASSISQGLKTGELFF
TGCGCCAGCAGCATCTCCCAGGGTTTGAAAACCGGGGAGCTGTTTTTT
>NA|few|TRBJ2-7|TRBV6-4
CASTPRVDEQYF
TGTGCCAGCACACCTAGGGTTGACGAGCAGTACTTC
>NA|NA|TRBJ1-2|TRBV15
CATSVGGAQAFYGYTF
TGCGCCACCAGCGTCGGGGGGGCCCAGGCCTTCTATGGCTACACCTTC